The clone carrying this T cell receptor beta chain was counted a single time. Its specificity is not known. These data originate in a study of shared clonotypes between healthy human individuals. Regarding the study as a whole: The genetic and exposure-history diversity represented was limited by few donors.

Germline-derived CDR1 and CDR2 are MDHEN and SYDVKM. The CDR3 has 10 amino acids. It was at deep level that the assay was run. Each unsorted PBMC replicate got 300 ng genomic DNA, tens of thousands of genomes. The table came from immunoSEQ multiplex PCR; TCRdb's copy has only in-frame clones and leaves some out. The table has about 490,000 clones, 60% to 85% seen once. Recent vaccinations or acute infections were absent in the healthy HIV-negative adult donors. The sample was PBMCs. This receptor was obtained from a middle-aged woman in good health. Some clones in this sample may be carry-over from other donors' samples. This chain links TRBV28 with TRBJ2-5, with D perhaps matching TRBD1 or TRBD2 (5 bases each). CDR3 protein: CAAGRETQYF. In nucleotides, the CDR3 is TGTGCAGCAGGGAGAGAGACCCAGTACTTC.